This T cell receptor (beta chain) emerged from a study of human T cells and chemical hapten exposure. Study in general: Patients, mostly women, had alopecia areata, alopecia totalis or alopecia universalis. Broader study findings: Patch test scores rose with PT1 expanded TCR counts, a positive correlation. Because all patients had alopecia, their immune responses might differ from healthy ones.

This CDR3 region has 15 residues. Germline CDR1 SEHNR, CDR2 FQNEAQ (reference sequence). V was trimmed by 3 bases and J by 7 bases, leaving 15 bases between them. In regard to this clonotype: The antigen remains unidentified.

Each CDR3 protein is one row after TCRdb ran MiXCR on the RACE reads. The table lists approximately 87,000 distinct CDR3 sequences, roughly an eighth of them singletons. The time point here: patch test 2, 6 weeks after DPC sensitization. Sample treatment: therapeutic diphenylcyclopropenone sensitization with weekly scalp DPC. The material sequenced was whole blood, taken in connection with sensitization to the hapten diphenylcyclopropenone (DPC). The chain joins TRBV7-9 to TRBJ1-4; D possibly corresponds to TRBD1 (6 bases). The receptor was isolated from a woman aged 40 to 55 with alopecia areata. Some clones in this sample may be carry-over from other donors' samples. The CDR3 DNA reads TGTGCCAGCAGCTTCTTTGGGGCAGGGGTTGAAAAACTGTTTTTT. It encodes CASSFFGAGVEKLFF. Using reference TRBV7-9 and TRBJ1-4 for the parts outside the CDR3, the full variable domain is DTGVSQNPRHKITKRGQNVTFRCDPISEHNRLYWYRQTLGQGPEFLTYFQNEAQLEKSRLLSDRFSAERPKGSFSTLEIQRTEQGDSAMYLCASSFFGAGVEKLFFGSGTQLSVL.